One and the same sample provided the 32 T cell receptor beta chains below, sequenced in a study of blood T cell repertoires in COVID-19. TCRdb's table, derived via immunoSEQ multiplex PCR, lists solely in-frame clones and lacks some. The sample comprises 150,000 to 200,000 clones, roughly 86% of which are singletons, and about 26% rests with the top ten. Material: PBMCs or T cells enriched from blood (not recorded which). These receptors came from a woman between 35 and 50 years old in a cohort exposed to, infected with or recovered from COVID-19 (not recorded which).

V is TRBV6-1 and J is TRBJ1-2, with D hard to call. The V end was cut by 0 bases, the J end by 4 bases, with 12 bases between. CDR1 is MNHNS, CDR2 SASEGT, per germline. The CDR3 length is 15 residues. The DNA for the CDR3 is TGTGCCAGCAGTGAAGCGAGTGGGCAGAGCTATGGCTACACCTTC. This sequence encodes CASSEASGQSYGYTF.

This chain joins TRBV7-2 and TRBJ2-7; TRBD2 might be the D (6 bases). This CDR3 has 17 residues. CDR1 is SGHTA, CDR2 FQGNSA, per germline. Trimming removed 1 base from V and 2 bases from J, with 18 bases in between. CDR3 region: CASSLGLARRLAYEQYF. The CDR3 bases are TGTGCCAGCAGCTTAGGCCTAGCGCGTCGACTTGCCTACGAGCAGTACTTC.

The chain joins TRBV13 to TRBJ1-1; the D is unclear. Looked up from germline, CDR1 is PRHDT and CDR2 is FYEKMQ (reference sequence). The CDR3 runs to 12 residues. Trimming left V 5 bases short and J 0 bases short, with 4 bases between. CDR3 nucleotides: TGTGCCAGCAGCCAAATGAACACTGAAGCTTTCTTT. Amino acid sequence: CASSQMNTEAFF.

This clone appeared a single time. V is TRBV6-5 and J is TRBJ1-1; a possible D gene is TRBD1 (5 bases). V lost 0 bases to trimming and J lost 1 base, with 9 bases between them. Germline CDR1 reads MNHEY; CDR2 reads SVGAGI. The CDR3 contains 15 residues. For the CDR3, the DNA is TGTGCCAGCAGTTACTCGCGGGGGACGAACACTGAAGCTTTCTTT. Translation: CASSYSRGTNTEAFF.

J is TRBJ1-2 and V is TRBV6-6; 9 bases are a match to TRBD1. Germline V gene data show CDR1 as MNHNY and CDR2 as SVGAGI (reference sequence). V was clipped by 5 bases and J by 6 bases; unmatched bases: 4. The CDR3 contains 13 residues. CDR3 amino acids: CASSQDRGHGYTF. As DNA, the CDR3 is TGTGCCAGCAGTCAGGACAGGGGTCATGGCTACACCTTC.

The gene calls are TRBV7-8 and TRBJ1-1; no definite D call. Trimming stripped 5 bases from V and 6 bases from J, with 13 bases between. Germline assignment: CDR1 SGHVS and CDR2 FQNEAQ. The CDR3 is 13 amino acids. The CDR3 loop reads CASSLLWAAEAFF. For the CDR3, the DNA is TGTGCCAGCAGCCTACTTTGGGCCGCTGAAGCTTTCTTT.

The chain uses TRBV4-3 and TRBJ2-1; 10 nucleotides match TRBD2. The CDR3 loop spans 16 amino acids. The V segment lost 1 base and the J segment 7 bases; nucleotides outside the gene matches: 7. Looked up from germline, CDR1 is LGHNA and CDR2 is YSLEER. The CDR3 DNA follows: TGCGCCAGCAGCCAAGCGGTACTAGCGGGGAGTAATGAGCAGTTCTTC. This translates into CASSQAVLAGSNEQFF.

This chain uses TRBV19 with TRBJ1-5; 9 bases agree with TRBD1. Germline V gene lookup returns CDR1 LNHDA and CDR2 SQIVND (reference sequence). CDR3 length: 18 amino acids. Trimming removed 4 bases from V and 5 bases from J; junction bases left unmatched: 15. As DNA, the CDR3 is TGTGCCAGTAGTAGCCGGGACAGGGACCTCCACCGTTATCAGCCCCAGCATTTT. It is translated as CASSSRDRDLHRYQPQHF.

This chain joins TRBV7-2 and TRBJ2-3; the match to TRBD2 covers 9 bases. Germline assignment: CDR1 SGHTA and CDR2 FQGNSA. Trimming took 5 bases from V and 6 from J; bases not matched to a gene: 9. This CDR3 spans 15 amino acids. The CDR3 region is CASSLTAGGLDTQYF. DNA of the CDR3: TGTGCCAGCAGCCTGACCGCGGGAGGGTTGGATACGCAGTATTTT.

This sequence joins TRBV5-6 and TRBJ2-7; 9 bases line up with TRBD1. Germline-derived CDR1 and CDR2 are SGHDT and YYEEEE. The CDR3 consists of 15 residues. J was trimmed by 3 bases and V by 4 bases; bases with no gene match: 8. The CDR3 sequence: CASSPGQGVGYEQYF. DNA of the CDR3: TGTGCCAGCAGCCCGGGACAGGGAGTCGGCTACGAGCAGTACTTC.

This rearrangement joins TRBV27 to TRBJ1-2; the match to TRBD1 covers 7 bases. V dropped 2 bases and J dropped 3; count of bases not matched to a gene: 6. This CDR3 region has 15 residues. From germline, CDR1 is MNHEY and CDR2 SMNVEV (reference sequence). The CDR3 region is CASSLIPGTDYGYTF. The CDR3 nucleotides read TGTGCCAGCAGTTTAATACCCGGGACAGACTATGGCTACACCTTC.

This chain uses TRBV4-1 with TRBJ1-5; D not resolved. The ends were cut back, 1 base at V and 0 bases at J, with 10 bases in the middle. Germline assignment: CDR1 MGHRA and CDR2 YSYEKL. CDR3 length: 16 amino acids. CDR3 region: CASSQGLSISNQPQHF. The CDR3 bases are TGCGCCAGCAGCCAAGGACTCTCGATTAGCAATCAGCCCCAGCATTTT.

The rearrangement links TRBV28 to TRBJ2-3; 7 nucleotides line up with TRBD2. Germline V CDR1 and CDR2: MDHEN, SYDVKM. Trimming removed 1 base from V and 6 bases from J; junction bases left unmatched: 10. This CDR3 is built from 16 residues. The CDR3 loop is CASSLLRESPQDTQYF. Written as DNA, the CDR3 is TGTGCCAGCAGTTTATTGCGGGAGAGCCCTCAGGATACGCAGTATTTT.

J is TRBJ2-1 and V is TRBV11-3, with 7 bases lining up with TRBD2. V trimming: 3 bases; J trimming: 5 bases; junction bases outside the gene matches: 7. The CDR3 length is 15 residues. Germline CDR1 and CDR2: SGHNT and YENEEA. CDR3 region: CASSFFGLADNEQFF. CDR3 in DNA: TGTGCCAGCAGCTTTTTTGGGCTAGCGGACAATGAGCAGTTCTTC.

This clone was observed a few times. The chain uses TRBV7-9 and TRBJ2-2; the match to TRBD2 covers 8 bases. Germline V gene sequence: CDR1 SEHNR, CDR2 FQNEAQ (reference sequence). The junction had 16 bases not matched to a gene; V was cut back by 6 bases and J by 1 base. The CDR3 extends over 19 amino acids. The DNA for the CDR3 is TGTGCCAGCAGGTCCCCTCTCCTCGGAGCGGGGGAGAACACCGGGGAGCTGTTTTTT. Protein sequence: CASRSPLLGAGENTGELFF.

The chain employs TRBV5-6 and TRBJ2-1; D is ambiguous. The germline V and J ends were trimmed by 4 bases and 0 bases, with 8 bases remaining between them. This CDR3 comprises 14 residues. CDR1 and CDR2 from the germline V gene are SGHDT and YYEEEE. The CDR3 sequence is CASSPGSSYNEQFF. In DNA form, the CDR3 reads TGTGCCAGCAGCCCCGGTAGCTCCTACAATGAGCAGTTCTTC.

The chain combines TRBV5-1 with TRBJ2-7; 7 nucleotides agree with TRBD2. The CDR3 consists of 16 residues. The germline V gene has CDR1 SGHRS and CDR2 YFSETQ. Trimming at V came to 4 bases and at J to 0 bases, leaving 10 bases not matched to a gene. The CDR3 region has the DNA TGCGCCAGCAGCCAAAATAGCGGGTCGAGCTCCTACGAGCAGTACTTC. Translated: CASSQNSGSSSYEQYF.

J is TRBJ2-7 and V is TRBV6-2 or TRBV6-3; TRBD2 is a possible D gene (6 bases). Trimming took 5 bases from V and 3 from J, leaving 11 bases between them. From germline, CDR1 is MNHEY and CDR2 SVGEGT. The CDR3 totals 13 residues. The CDR3 DNA sequence: TGTGCCAGCAGTCCCGAGCGGGTCTACGAGCAGTACTTC. Protein: CASSPERVYEQYF.

This clone appeared a single time. The V call is TRBV19, the J call TRBJ2-2; 11 bases are a match to TRBD1. CDR1 and CDR2 (germline): LNHDA, SQIVND (reference sequence). Unmatched junction bases numbered 6, after V lost 0 bases and J lost 0 bases. The CDR3 is 19 residues long. DNA of the CDR3: TGTGCCAGTAGTATAGACCGGGACAGGGGGGCCGCGAACACCGGGGAGCTGTTTTTT. This gives the protein CASSIDRDRGAANTGELFF.

This clone was observed once. This chain joins TRBV2 and TRBJ2-4; D is uncertain. CDR1 SNHLY and CDR2 FYNNEI come from the germline V gene. V dropped 8 bases and J dropped 0 bases, with 5 bases sitting between them. CDR3 length: 12 amino acids. CDR3 amino acids: CASQLAKNIQYF. The CDR3 DNA reads TGTGCCAGCCAATTAGCCAAAAACATTCAGTACTTC.

This clone was detected only once. CDR3 protein: CATSLQINQPQHF. The CDR3 DNA reads as TGTGCCACCAGCTTACAGATCAATCAGCCCCAGCATTTT. The rearrangement links TRBV15 to TRBJ1-5; D is unclear. CDR1 and CDR2 from the germline V gene are LNHNV and YYDKDF (reference sequence). V was cut by 5 bases and J by 3 bases, with 8 bases left in between. The CDR3 length is 13 residues.

This clone was detected once. The chain has TRBV15 and TRBJ1-2; TRBD1 is a possible D gene (5 bases). This CDR3 is 13 amino acids long. V lost 2 bases to trimming and J lost 4 bases, with 8 bases between them. Germline CDR1 and CDR2: LNHNV and YYDKDF (reference sequence). CDR3 protein: CATSRRGGYGYTF. In DNA, the CDR3 is TGTGCCACCAGCAGACGGGGGGGCTATGGCTACACCTTC.

The V gene is TRBV18, the J gene TRBJ1-2; D may be TRBD1 (5 bases). Germline V gene data show CDR1 as KGHSH and CDR2 as LQKENI. Between the trimmed V and J ends, which lost 1 base and 3 bases, there was a span of 6 bases. The CDR3 runs to 13 residues. The CDR3 sequence is CASSPRGDYGYTF. The CDR3 DNA sequence: TGTGCCAGCTCACCACGGGGGGACTATGGCTACACCTTC.

This clone was detected only once. The chain is built from TRBV7-9 and TRBJ2-1, with 10 bases identical to TRBD2. The CDR3 runs 15 residues. The V segment lost 5 bases and the J segment 6 bases; nucleotides outside the gene matches: 7. Germline V gene data show CDR1 as SEHNR and CDR2 as FQNEAQ (reference sequence). The CDR3 DNA sequence: TGTGCCAGCAGCAACGGCCTAGCGGGAGCCAATGAGCAGTTCTTC. This codes for CASSNGLAGANEQFF.

Note on this clone: This clone may be a read error of a much larger clone one base away. The V and J genes are TRBV7-2 and TRBJ2-1; D gene ambiguous. The V gene lost 5 bases and the J gene lost 3 bases, with 5 bases spanning the gap. The CDR3 sequence is 12 residues long. Per the germline V gene, CDR1 is SGHTA and CDR2 is FQGNSA. The CDR3 region is CASSTNYNEQFF. CDR3 nucleotide sequence: TGTGCCAGCAGCACAAACTACAATGAGCAGTTCTTC.

The chain links TRBV27 to TRBJ1-1; D is unresolved. Germline values: CDR1 MNHEY, CDR2 SMNVEV (reference sequence). V was pared by 1 base and J by 1 base, with 4 bases between. The CDR3 is made up of 13 amino acids. CDR3 amino acids: CASSLFRNTEAFF. CDR3 nucleotide sequence: TGTGCCAGCAGTTTATTCAGGAACACTGAAGCTTTCTTT.

V is TRBV21-1 and J is TRBJ2-7; the D segment call TRBD2 is taken from the table without a DNA check. TRBV21-1 constitutes a pseudogene. The CDR3 is 16 amino acids. In DNA, the CDR3 is TGTGCCAGCAGCAAGAGCGGGCCCCCGAGCTCCTACGAGCAGTACTTC. It translates to CASSKSGPPSSYEQYF.

This clone was counted a few times. This chain joins TRBV18 and TRBJ2-7, with 7 nucleotides matching TRBD1. The CDR3 sequence is 14 residues long. Germline CDR1 reads KGHSH; CDR2 reads LQKENI. V dropped 2 bases and J dropped 8; count of bases not matched to a gene: 9. CDR3 in DNA: TGTGCCAGCTCACCAAATGGACAGGAAGAACAGCAGTACTTC. Translation gives CASSPNGQEEQQYF.

The rearrangement links TRBV9 to TRBJ2-3; a weak D match, TRBD2 (5 bases). The CDR3 loop spans 17 amino acids. The ends were cut back, 4 bases at V and 0 bases at J, with 18 bases in the middle. Germline loops: CDR1 SGDLS, CDR2 YYNGEE. The CDR3 sequence is CASSPQWVASSTDTQYF. For the CDR3, the DNA is TGTGCCAGCAGCCCCCAGTGGGTAGCGTCTAGCACAGATACGCAGTATTTT.

The J gene is TRBJ2-1, the V gene TRBV7-2; 12 nucleotides line up with TRBD2. This CDR3 is 17 amino acids long. Germline trimming cut 3 bases from V and 5 bases from J; bases unmatched to any gene: 8. Germline values: CDR1 SGHTA, CDR2 FQGNSA. The CDR3 DNA sequence: TGTGCCAGCAGCTTGGGACTAGCGGGTCCCCCCCACAATGAGCAGTTCTTC. This translates into CASSLGLAGPPHNEQFF.

The gene calls are TRBV6-2 or TRBV6-3 and TRBJ2-6; D call uncertain. The germline V and J ends were trimmed by 3 bases and 0 bases, with 9 bases remaining between them. This CDR3 region has 16 residues. From germline, CDR1 is MNHEY and CDR2 SVGEGT. The CDR3 DNA is TGTGCCAGCAGTTATCTCGGAGACTCTGGGGCCAACGTCCTGACTTTC. This sequence encodes CASSYLGDSGANVLTF.

This sequence joins TRBV7-2 and TRBJ2-5, with no clear D. Trimming took off 3 bases at V and 1 base at J, with 9 bases between the two ends. CDR3 length equals 14 residues. Germline V gene data show CDR1 as SGHTA and CDR2 as FQGNSA. CDR3: CASSFVPGQETQYF. CDR3 DNA: TGTGCCAGCAGCTTTGTTCCAGGCCAAGAGACCCAGTACTTC.